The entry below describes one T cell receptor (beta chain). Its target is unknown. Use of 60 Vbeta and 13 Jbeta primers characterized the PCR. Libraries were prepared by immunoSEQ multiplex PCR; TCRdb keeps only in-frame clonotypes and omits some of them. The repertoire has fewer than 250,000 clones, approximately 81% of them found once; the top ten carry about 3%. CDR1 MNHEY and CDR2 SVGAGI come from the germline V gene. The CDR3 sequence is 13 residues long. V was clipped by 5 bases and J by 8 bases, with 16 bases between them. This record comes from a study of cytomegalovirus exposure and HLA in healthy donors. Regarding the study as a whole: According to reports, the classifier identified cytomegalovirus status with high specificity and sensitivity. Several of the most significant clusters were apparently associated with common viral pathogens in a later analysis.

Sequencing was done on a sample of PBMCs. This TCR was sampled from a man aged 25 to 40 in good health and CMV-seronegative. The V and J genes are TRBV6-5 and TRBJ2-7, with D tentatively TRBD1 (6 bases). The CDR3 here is CASSATGTVKQYF. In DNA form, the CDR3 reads TGTGCCAGCAGTGCGACAGGTACTGTCAAGCAGTACTTC.